Described below is a single T cell receptor beta chain sequence and its context. The record originates from a study of technical replicates of blood from a few donors. Here immunoSEQ multiplex PCR was the method, and the copy in TCRdb shows in-frame clones only, minus some. The sample records under 95,000 clones, approximately 95% being singletons. V dropped 2 bases and J dropped 3 bases, with 10 bases sitting between them. The CDR3 length is 15 residues. Germline CDR1 PRHDT, CDR2 FYEKMQ (reference sequence). This TCR was recovered from a human donor in good health. J is TRBJ2-2 and V is TRBV13; D perhaps matches TRBD1 (5 bases). The sequencing sample was made of T cells isolated from PBMCs. The CDR3 nucleotides are TGTGCCAGCAGCTTACATGCCAGGGACACCGGGGAGCTGTTTTTT. Its translation is CASSLHARDTGELFF.